A single T cell receptor beta chain is shown here with its context. This sample is part of a study of blood T cell repertoires in COVID-19. Background on the study: Sites across the United States, Italy and Spain contributed samples from acute and convalescent COVID-19.

The CDR3 runs to 16 residues. Germline V gene lookup returns CDR1 MNHNY and CDR2 SVGAGI (reference sequence). V was cut by 8 bases and J by 5 bases, with 22 bases left in between. Sequencing used immunoSEQ multiplex PCR; TCRdb keeps in-frame clones, though not all of them. The table lists hundreds of thousands of clones, more than 70% of them singletons. This chain links TRBV6-6 with TRBJ1-5; TRBD1 is a possible D gene (6 bases). The material sequenced was peripheral blood. This TCR derives from a woman aged 45-65 years who had recovered from COVID-19. As DNA, the CDR3 is TGTGCCAGCGAGGGCGGGGGGCGAGGGGCCCATCAGCCCCAGCATTTT. Amino acid sequence: CASEGGGRGAHQPQHF.